These 16 T cell receptor beta chains were sequenced from one sample in a study of CD8 T cells in Susac syndrome. After extraction with the RNeasy kit, about 0.45 to 1 ug of the RNA was reverse transcribed using random hexamers. TCRdb reanalysed the immunoSEQ multiplex PCR reads using MiXCR and keeps one entry per CDR3 protein. The sample has 100,000 to 110,000 distinct CDR3 sequences; around 95% are singletons. Sequenced material: CD8+ T cells from PBMCs. The origin of the receptors is a human donor with Susac syndrome.

The chain has TRBV6-1 and TRBJ2-7; 9 positions agree with TRBD1. From germline, CDR1 is MNHNS and CDR2 SASEGT. With 5 bases clipped from V and 3 bases from J, the junction kept 8 bases outside the gene matches. The CDR3 spans 15 residues. CDR3 region: CASSPKRQGDYEQYF. For the CDR3, the DNA is TGTGCCAGCAGTCCGAAAAGACAGGGGGACTACGAGCAGTACTTC.

The chain is built from TRBV5-4 and TRBJ2-1; D is possibly TRBD2 (5 bases). Trimming removed 3 bases at V and 8 bases at J, with 6 bases between. The germline gives CDR1 SGHNT, CDR2 YYREEE (reference sequence). CDR3 size: 11 residues. The CDR3 sequence is CASSWGDEQFF. For the CDR3, the DNA is TGTGCCAGCAGCTGGGGAGATGAGCAGTTCTTC.

V and J are TRBV20-1 and TRBJ1-5; no definite D call. With 3 bases removed from V and 0 bases from J, the gap between germline ends came to 6 bases. This CDR3 contains 13 residues. In germline, CDR1 is DFQATT, CDR2 SNEGSKA (reference sequence). The CDR3 here is CSARSYSNQPQHF. The CDR3 region has the DNA TGCAGTGCTAGGAGTTATAGCAATCAGCCCCAGCATTTT.

V usage is TRBV20-1 and J usage is TRBJ2-3, with D perhaps matching TRBD2 (5 bases). The CDR3 totals 16 residues. Per the germline V gene, CDR1 is DFQATT and CDR2 is SNEGSKA (reference sequence). Trimming removed 4 bases at V and 0 bases at J, with 17 bases between. CDR3: CSATASTGGSTDTQYF. CDR3 coding DNA: TGCAGTGCTACCGCCTCGACTGGAGGTAGCACAGATACGCAGTATTTT.

This clonotype came up once. CDR3 sequence: CSAPVNTEAFF. The CDR3 DNA reads as TGCAGCGCCCCGGTGAACACTGAAGCTTTCTTT. The chain couples TRBV29-1 to TRBJ1-1; D is undetermined. CDR3 size: 11 residues. The ends were cut back, 7 bases at V and 0 bases at J, with 6 bases in the middle. CDR1 and CDR2 (germline): SQVTM, ANQGSEA.

This chain uses TRBV10-3 with TRBJ2-5; D possibly matches TRBD1 or TRBD2 (5 bases each). CDR1 is ENHRY, CDR2 SYGVKD, per germline. The CDR3 has 14 residues. Trimming stripped 3 bases from V and 5 bases from J, with 13 bases between. CDR3 protein: CAISEGTTVETQYF. CDR3 nucleotides: TGTGCCATCAGTGAAGGGACGACGGTCGAGACCCAGTACTTC.

V is TRBV29-1 and J is TRBJ2-7; D possibly corresponds to TRBD1 (5 bases). Trimming took off 4 bases at V and 6 bases at J, with 13 bases between the two ends. The germline CDR1 and CDR2 sequences are SQVTM and ANQGSEA. The CDR3 has 12 residues. As DNA, the CDR3 is TGCAGCGTTGTCTTCAGGGCTGGCGAGCAGTACTTC. Its protein is CSVVFRAGEQYF.

J is TRBJ1-2 and V is TRBV24-1, with D uncertain. The CDR3 consists of 11 residues. Germline CDR1 KGHDR, CDR2 SFDVKD. Trimming took off 7 bases at V and 4 bases at J, with 6 bases between the two ends. The CDR3 spells CATRFAYGYTF. Written as DNA, the CDR3 is TGTGCCACCAGATTTGCCTATGGCTACACCTTC.

The chain is built from TRBV28 and TRBJ2-5; the D is unclear. Trimming left V 3 bases short and J 5 bases short, with 7 bases between. This CDR3 contains 12 residues. CDR1 is MDHEN and CDR2 is SYDVKM in the germline V gene. CDR3 bases: TGTGCCAGCAGTTTTCCGTCGGAGACCCAGTACTTC. This encodes CASSFPSETQYF.

This chain connects TRBV15 to TRBJ2-1, with D maybe TRBD1 (7 bases). The germline gives CDR1 LNHNV, CDR2 YYDKDF (reference sequence). The CDR3 runs 15 residues. Trimming left V 1 base short and J 3 bases short, with 10 bases between. This CDR3 reads CATSRGQGLYNEQFF. CDR3 coding DNA: TGTGCCACCAGCAGAGGACAGGGACTCTACAATGAGCAGTTCTTC.

The J gene is TRBJ2-3, the V gene TRBV4-1; 7 nucleotides match TRBD2. CDR1 is MGHRA and CDR2 is YSYEKL in the germline V gene. The V and J ends lost 0 bases and 4 bases, in that order; junction bases with no gene match: 13. This CDR3 contains 18 residues. In nucleotides, the CDR3 is TGCGCCAGCAGCCAAGACCGTCGTGGGGCGGGAGTGTCAGATACGCAGTATTTT. Protein: CASSQDRRGAGVSDTQYF.

The V gene is TRBV18, the J gene TRBJ2-5, with 7 bases that match TRBD2. The CDR3 covers 12 residues. V lost 8 bases and J lost 4; bases outside the gene matches: 4. The germline V gene encodes CDR1 KGHSH and CDR2 LQKENI. CDR3 in amino acids: CASTGRLETQYF. The CDR3 bases are TGTGCCAGCACCGGGAGGTTAGAGACCCAGTACTTC.

The rearrangement links TRBV7-9 to TRBJ1-1, with D possibly matching TRBD1 (6 bases). Germline CDR1 is SEHNR and CDR2 is FQNEAQ (reference sequence). Trimming cost V 5 bases and J 0 bases, with 13 bases left between them. CDR3 length: 15 amino acids. The CDR3 DNA is TGTGCCAGCAGCCCCCCCGGGACATTGAACACTGAAGCTTTCTTT. Protein product: CASSPPGTLNTEAFF.

The rearrangement links TRBV29-1 to TRBJ2-1; D call uncertain. Germline V gives CDR1 SQVTM, CDR2 ANQGSEA. Trimming cost V 4 bases and J 5 bases, with 3 bases left between them. The CDR3 sequence is 10 residues long. In DNA form, the CDR3 reads TGCAGCGTTGCGAACAATGAGCAGTTCTTC. Translation: CSVANNEQFF.

The genes are TRBV20-1 and TRBJ2-7; the D gene is possibly TRBD1 (6 bases). The CDR3 has 12 amino acids. Trimming stripped 2 bases from V and 3 bases from J, with 8 bases between. The germline gives CDR1 DFQATT, CDR2 SNEGSKA (reference sequence). CDR3 bases: TGCAGTGCTAGAACAGGGAACTACGAGCAGTACTTC. It codes for CSARTGNYEQYF.

The rearrangement links TRBV7-9 to TRBJ2-7; D gene uncertain. Trimming shortened V by 5 bases and J by 7 bases, and 9 bases separated the two germline ends. Germline CDR1 reads SEHNR; CDR2 reads FQNEAQ (reference sequence). The CDR3 extends over 11 amino acids. The CDR3: CASSTTREQYF. CDR3 bases: TGTGCCAGCAGCACCACGCGAGAGCAGTACTTC.